The sequence of this T cell receptor (beta chain) was determined in a study of CD8 T cell repertoires and HIV-1 epitope variants. Study summary: Each of Twenty-five Gag and Nef epitope peptides stimulated a separate culture. Study-level results: The assay identified only TCR beta chains of antigen-proliferating T cells. About ten TCR beta clonotypes were antigen-specific, roughly six apparently recognizing autologous or escape variants.

The germline V gene encodes CDR1 SGHTA and CDR2 FQGNSA. The length of the CDR3 is 14 residues. V lost 5 bases and J lost 7, with 14 bases in between. Sequencing of TCR beta CDR3 used immunoSEQ survey depth. Method: immunoSEQ multiplex PCR; TCRdb's copy keeps in-frame clones and lacks some. The table has tens of thousands of clones, just under 75% seen once; the top ten hold around 25%. This clone was found once. What it recognizes is unknown. The sample was uncultured baseline CD8+ T cells from peripheral blood mononuclear cells (PBMCs). The chain is built from TRBV7-2 and TRBJ2-2, with TRBD2 as a possible D gene (7 bases). This receptor was identified in a male donor with HIV. In DNA form, the CDR3 reads TGTGCCAGCAGCGATCGGGGGGCTTACGGGGAGCTGTTTTTT. Amino acid sequence: CASSDRGAYGELFF.